This T cell receptor (beta chain) was sequenced in a study of T-cell reconstitution after alpha-beta-depleted transplantation in children (dated by TCRdb to about 2016). Regarding the complete study: Using TCR repertoire profiling, the study quantitatively followed how T-cell immune reconstitution unfolded in children after TCRalphabeta/CD19-depleted allogeneic hematopoietic cell transplantation.

In the paper's terms, the treatment or condition label means: allogeneic hematopoietic cell transplantation with graft depleted of TCRalphabeta T cells and CD19 B cells. The transplant recipients were children given TCRalphabeta/CD19-depleted allogeneic hematopoietic cell grafts. Study-level results and caveats: In some patients, high TCRbeta diversity at day 60 was attributed to recipient T cells and intrathymic progenitors that had survived conditioning. Over subsequent months, a decline in hyperexpanded clone frequencies was noted, and after one year, T-cell counts and TCRbeta diversity were mostly ascribed to newly produced T cells. Apparently early alphabetaT-cell count recovery about two months after transplant reportedly relied on only several hundred rapidly expanded clones derived from non-depleted graft cells.

CDR1 MDHEN and CDR2 SYDVKM were looked up in the germline V gene. The junction shows trimming of 7 bases on V and 13 bases on J, plus 14 bases between the germline ends. The CDR3 contains 11 residues, cysteine and phenylalanine counted. The DNA shown is the 33-base CDR3, in frame from base 1. Libraries were built with PCR. Instrument on record: Illumina HiSeq 2500. Molecular barcoding was employed in the preparation of TCR libraries, with unique molecular identifiers being used to normalize TCRbeta repertoire quantification. TCRdb reprocessed the public reads (quality trimming at Q25 with fastp, clone calling with MiXCR) and kept in-frame beta chains. When rows share a CDR3 protein, they turn into one entry using the most common DNA and genes. The sample has roughly 150,000 distinct CDR3 sequences on record, 11% of them singletons. Over 10% of the sample goes to the ten largest clones. This clonotype was found many times. Its antigen is currently not known. Qualities for individual bases were not recorded, and no much larger clone is one base off.

The TCR sequence derives from a boy between 2 and 10 years old with acute myeloid leukemia, due to receive a stem cell transplant. The sample here was PBMCs, taken before TCRalphabeta/CD19-depleted stem cell transplant. This chain is built from TRBV28 and TRBJ1-5, with TRBD1 as a weak D call on 6 bases. The CDR3 corresponds to CASMLQGHQHF. The sequence in DNA is TGTGCCAGCATGTTACAGGGTCATCAGCATTTT. Extended through the reference TRBV28 and TRBJ1-5 proteins, this CDR3 yields the full variable domain: DVKVTQSSRYLVKRTGEKVFLECVQDMDHENMFWYRQDPGLGLRLIYFSYDVKMKEKGDIPEGYSVSREKKERFSLILESASTNQTSMYLCASMLQGHQHFGDGTRLSIL.